This T cell receptor (beta chain) was sequenced during a study of spatial heterogeneity in lung cancer (dated by TCRdb to the late 2010s). Notes on the research overall: More beta-chain than alpha-chain transcripts were consistently detected, likely reflecting higher beta-chain transcript abundance. In the raw uncorrected reads, each unique combination of TCR and UMI appeared more than ten times on average. At surgery, both alpha and beta chains were TCR-sequenced in some 220 tumor regions, over 61 matched nontumor lung samples and around 50 PBMC samples. TCR alpha and beta repertoires were quantitatively compared across multiple tumor regions, matched nontumor lung and blood in non-small cell lung cancer. Nonsynonymous mutation counts, determined by whole-exome sequencing of tumor tissue, were related to features of the TCR repertoire. The paper's findings and limits, for the study overall: Ubiquitous expanded tumor TCRs showed up in blood more often at tumor resection than at routine follow-up. Additional single-cell paired TCR alpha and beta sequencing was considered necessary to confirm, at a functional level, the hypothesis that regional TCRs recognize regional mutations.

Library method: 5' RACE. Sequencer: NextSeq 500. In the TCR library protocol, a unique molecular identifier was attached to each TCR cDNA molecule so that PCR and sequencing errors could be corrected. Regarding the original processing steps: TCR identification, UMI-based error correction and CDR3 extraction were all carried out with Decombinator tools. Expanded TCRs were defined as those above a frequency of 2 per 1,000, corresponding to the top 1% of the tumor frequency distribution. Renyi diversity was computed with the R vegan package after each repertoire had been subsampled 100 times to 5,000 TCRs. CDR3 similarity networks were constructed using string-kernel similarity of amino acid triplets, with links drawn between CDR3s whose pairwise similarity was above 0.82. TCRdb trimmed public reads at Q25 via fastp, called clones via MiXCR and kept in-frame beta chains. Each record represents a unique CDR3 protein, reported with the most common genes and DNA among its rows. V and J calls and clone size were set by TCRdb, not the authors. This sample holds about 85,000 distinct CDR3 sequences; approximately 21% were observed only once. The ten largest clones capture about 6.8% of the sample.

This specimen's time point label, interpreted: sample taken at primary tumor resection. Without any cell sorting, TCR sequencing was performed on whole RNA extracted either from tumor and nontumor lung tissue or from cryopreserved PBMC samples. The donors were 72 patients from the lung TRACERx cohort who had early-stage, untreated non-small cell lung cancer. A patient was chosen for TCR sequencing only when enough RNA was available from at least two tumor regions. CDR1 is given as KGHSH and CDR2 as LQKENI, both from the germline V gene. V is cut by 5 bases and J by 7 bases, and the space between the germline ends is 12 bases. Taken from cysteine to phenylalanine, the CDR3 has 13 residues. The only DNA kept is the CDR3, 39 bases in frame from the first base. Concerning this clonotype: The antigen it binds to is not known. Within one base of it there is no much larger clone, and no base qualities were kept.

The receptor was derived from a male donor with early-stage non-small cell lung cancer. This sequence uses TRBV18 and TRBJ1-5, with the D gene not confidently named. Sequenced material: PBMCs, taken at surgery. This receptor has the CDR3 CASSRAIDQPQHF. The DNA sequence reads TGTGCCAGCTCAAGGGCGATCGACCAGCCCCAGCATTTT.